This is a list of T cell receptor beta chains from one sample in a study of cytomegalovirus exposure and HLA in healthy donors. The table came from immunoSEQ multiplex PCR; TCRdb's copy has only in-frame clones and leaves some out. The sample contains about 60,000 clones, around 82% of which appear only once. Sequencing was done on a sample of PBMCs. The receptors were gathered from a male donor in good health and CMV-seronegative. The CDR3 runs from the conserved cysteine through the conserved F or W. D genes are given only for firm matches. For some rows the clone size is stated as once, few or many, or as a class when expanded; others skip it.

D gene: .
clone size: .
V gene: TRBV6-1
J gene: TRBJ1-4
CDR3 DNA: TGTGCCAGCAGGGCAGATGGTGAAAAACTGTTTTTT
CDR3 protein: CASRADGEKLFF

D gene: .
clone size: .
V gene: TRBV7-9
J gene: TRBJ1-2
CDR3 DNA: TGTGCCAGCAGCGCAGTCGGGGGGTGGGACTATGGCTACACCTTC
CDR3 protein: CASSAVGGWDYGYTF

D gene: .
clone size: few
V gene: TRBV4-3
J gene: TRBJ1-1
CDR3 DNA: TGCGCCAGCAGCCAAGATAGATTGGGGGCAAGGACTGAAGCTTTCTTT
CDR3 protein: CASSQDRLGARTEAFF

D gene: .
clone size: .
V gene: TRBV18
J gene: TRBJ2-1
CDR3 DNA: TGTGCCAGCTCACCACCCTCAGGGCGACTCTCGAGCTCCTACAATGAGCAGTTCTTC
CDR3 protein: CASSPPSGRLSSSYNEQFF

D gene: TRBD2
clone size: .
V gene: TRBV10-3
J gene: TRBJ2-2
CDR3 DNA: TGTGCCATCAGTGACTCGGGACTAGCGGGGGTAGCCACCGGGGAGCTGTTTTTT
CDR3 protein: CAISDSGLAGVATGELFF

D gene: TRBD1
clone size: .
V gene: TRBV6-5
J gene: TRBJ1-2
CDR3 DNA: TGTGCCAGCAGAAGCGAGACAGGGAATGGCTACACCTTC
CDR3 protein: CASRSETGNGYTF

D gene: .
clone size: .
V gene: TRBV7-2
J gene: TRBJ1-2
CDR3 DNA: TGTGCCAGCAGCTTAGACACAAATGGCTACACCTTC
CDR3 protein: CASSLDTNGYTF

D gene: .
clone size: .
V gene: TRBV11-2
J gene: TRBJ2-7
CDR3 DNA: TGTGCCAGCAGCTTAGCACCCGGGACCTACGAGCAGTACTTC
CDR3 protein: CASSLAPGTYEQYF

D gene: TRBD1
clone size: .
V gene: TRBV10-3
J gene: TRBJ1-2
CDR3 DNA: TGTGCCATAAGGACAGGGGGCCCCTATGGCTACACCTTC
CDR3 protein: CAIRTGGPYGYTF

D gene: .
clone size: .
V gene: TRBV6-4
J gene: TRBJ2-3
CDR3 DNA: TGTGCCAGCAGTGACGGGGGGGGCGCAGATACGCAGTATTTT
CDR3 protein: CASSDGGGADTQYF

D gene: TRBD1
clone size: .
V gene: TRBV19
J gene: TRBJ1-1
CDR3 DNA: TGTGCCAGTAGTCAAACAGGGGTTTCCAACACTGAAGCTTTCTTT
CDR3 protein: CASSQTGVSNTEAFF

D gene: .
clone size: .
V gene: TRBV6-5
J gene: TRBJ1-1
CDR3 DNA: TGTGCCAGCAGTCGGGAGGTTGGGAACACTGAAGCTTTCTTT
CDR3 protein: CASSREVGNTEAFF

D gene: TRBD2
clone size: .
V gene: TRBV7-7
J gene: TRBJ2-1
CDR3 DNA: TGTGCCAGCAAAGCCGGACTAGCGGATCGATACAATGAGCAGTTCTTC
CDR3 protein: CASKAGLADRYNEQFF

D gene: .
clone size: few
V gene: TRBV27
J gene: TRBJ2-1
CDR3 DNA: TGTGCCAGCAGTCCTACCAACTACAATGAGCAGTTCTTC
CDR3 protein: CASSPTNYNEQFF

D gene: TRBD2
clone size: .
V gene: TRBV7-3
J gene: TRBJ2-1
CDR3 DNA: TGTGCCAGCAGCTCCACACCCGGGACTAGCGGTGCCTACAATGAGCAGTTCTTC
CDR3 protein: CASSSTPGTSGAYNEQFF

D gene: .
clone size: .
V gene: TRBV30
J gene: TRBJ1-2
CDR3 DNA: TGTGCCTGGAGTCCTGGGGGGGGTAACTATGGCTACACCTTC
CDR3 protein: CAWSPGGGNYGYTF

D gene: .
clone size: .
V gene: TRBV4-3
J gene: TRBJ2-7
CDR3 DNA: TGCGCCAGCAGCCAAGATCTTGAGAGGCGGCAGGGGTCCAACGAGCAGTACTTC
CDR3 protein: CASSQDLERRQGSNEQYF

D gene: .
clone size: .
V gene: TRBV20-1
J gene: TRBJ1-2
CDR3 DNA: TGCAGTGCTAGATCGGGTGATGGCTACACCTTC
CDR3 protein: CSARSGDGYTF

D gene: .
clone size: .
V gene: TRBV11-2
J gene: TRBJ2-3
CDR3 DNA: TGTGCCAGCAGCTTTGGAATCAGGGAAGATACGCAGTATTTT
CDR3 protein: CASSFGIREDTQYF

D gene: .
clone size: .
V gene: TRBV19
J gene: TRBJ1-4
CDR3 DNA: TGTGCCAGTATGAGGTGGGACAAAGAAAAACTGTTTTTT
CDR3 protein: CASMRWDKEKLFF

D gene: TRBD2
clone size: .
V gene: TRBV7-9
J gene: TRBJ2-3
CDR3 DNA: TGTGCCAGCAGCCGGGCGGGGGATCTCACAGATACGCAGTATTTT
CDR3 protein: CASSRAGDLTDTQYF

D gene: .
clone size: .
V gene: TRBV11-3
J gene: TRBJ2-2
CDR3 DNA: TGTGCCAGCAGCTCCCTAAGGTGGGGGGATACCGGGGAGCTGTTTTTT
CDR3 protein: CASSSLRWGDTGELFF

D gene: .
clone size: .
V gene: TRBV27
J gene: TRBJ2-1
CDR3 DNA: TGTGCCAGCAGAATAGCCGGACTACCGCAAACGCAGTTCTTC
CDR3 protein: CASRIAGLPQTQFF

D gene: TRBD1
clone size: .
V gene: TRBV30
J gene: TRBJ1-4
CDR3 DNA: TGTGCCTGGAGTGCCGGGACAGGGGAGAAACTGTTTTTT
CDR3 protein: CAWSAGTGEKLFF

D gene: .
clone size: .
V gene: TRBV19
J gene: TRBJ1-4
CDR3 DNA: TGTGCCAGTAGTATGGGGGCAGGGGCAGGAGAAAAACTGTTTTTT
CDR3 protein: CASSMGAGAGEKLFF

D gene: TRBD1
clone size: .
V gene: TRBV11-2
J gene: TRBJ1-5
CDR3 DNA: TGTGCCAGCAGCCGCGACAGGGGAGGGAATCAGCCCCAGCATTTT
CDR3 protein: CASSRDRGGNQPQHF

D gene: .
clone size: .
V gene: TRBV5-6
J gene: TRBJ1-2
CDR3 DNA: TGTGCCAGCAGCTCAAACAGGGCCGATCGCTATGGCTACACCTTC
CDR3 protein: CASSSNRADRYGYTF

D gene: .
clone size: .
V gene: TRBV6-6
J gene: TRBJ1-4
CDR3 DNA: TGTGCCAGCAGTCACCTAGGAGGAACTAATGAAAAACTGTTTTTT
CDR3 protein: CASSHLGGTNEKLFF

D gene: .
clone size: .
V gene: TRBV30
J gene: TRBJ1-1
CDR3 DNA: TGTGCCTGGAGTGCCGTTCGAGCTTTCTTT
CDR3 protein: CAWSAVRAFF

D gene: TRBD2
clone size: .
V gene: TRBV7-2
J gene: TRBJ2-5
CDR3 DNA: TGTGCCAGCAGCTTATCTAGCGGGGGATTCGAAGAGACCCAGTACTTC
CDR3 protein: CASSLSSGGFEETQYF

D gene: TRBD2
clone size: .
V gene: TRBV6-5
J gene: TRBJ2-1
CDR3 DNA: TGTGCCAGCAGGAACGGGGGGTCCTCCTACAATGAGCAGTTCTTC
CDR3 protein: CASRNGGSSYNEQFF

D gene: .
clone size: .
V gene: TRBV19
J gene: TRBJ2-5
CDR3 DNA: TGTGCCAGTAGTCCGCTCGACGGGGAGCAAGAGACCCAGTACTTC
CDR3 protein: CASSPLDGEQETQYF

D gene: .
clone size: .
V gene: TRBV2
J gene: TRBJ1-4
CDR3 DNA: TGTGCCAGCAACGGCAGGGCGGGGGATGAAAAACTGTTTTTT
CDR3 protein: CASNGRAGDEKLFF

D gene: TRBD1
clone size: .
V gene: TRBV7-7
J gene: TRBJ2-1
CDR3 DNA: TGTGCTAGCAGCCCGCGTCCCGGGACAGGGGATGAGCAGTTCTTC
CDR3 protein: CASSPRPGTGDEQFF

D gene: .
clone size: .
V gene: TRBV19
J gene: TRBJ2-7
CDR3 DNA: TGTGCCAGTAGTACTACAGGGACTATTACGAACGAGCAGTACTTC
CDR3 protein: CASSTTGTITNEQYF

D gene: TRBD1
clone size: few
V gene: TRBV7-9
J gene: TRBJ1-1
CDR3 DNA: TGTGCCGGGGGACAGGGGAACACTGAAGCTTTCTTT
CDR3 protein: CAGGQGNTEAFF

D gene: .
clone size: .
V gene: TRBV7-8
J gene: TRBJ1-3
CDR3 DNA: TGTGCCAGCAGCTTAGGGACTTCCGGAAACACCATATATTTT
CDR3 protein: CASSLGTSGNTIYF

D gene: .
clone size: .
V gene: TRBV29-1
J gene: TRBJ1-1
CDR3 DNA: TGCAGCGTTGATTCCAGGAACACTGAAGCTTTCTTT
CDR3 protein: CSVDSRNTEAFF

D gene: .
clone size: once
V gene: TRBV19
J gene: TRBJ2-1
CDR3 DNA: TGTGCCAGTAGTATAGGACTCGCTGAGCAGTTCTTC
CDR3 protein: CASSIGLAEQFF

D gene: .
clone size: .
V gene: TRBV4-2
J gene: TRBJ1-3
CDR3 DNA: TGTGCCAGCAGCCTGAGCTCGGGAACCTCTGGAAACACCATATATTTT
CDR3 protein: CASSLSSGTSGNTIYF

D gene: .
clone size: .
V gene: TRBV7-6
J gene: TRBJ1-2
CDR3 DNA: TGTGCCAGCAGCCCTAAAGGACAGCGCTACTATGGCTACACCTTC
CDR3 protein: CASSPKGQRYYGYTF

D gene: .
clone size: .
V gene: TRBV20-1
J gene: TRBJ1-1
CDR3 DNA: TGCAGTGCTAGAGATTTACAGTGGGCTTTCTTT
CDR3 protein: CSARDLQWAFF

D gene: TRBD2
clone size: .
V gene: TRBV7-8
J gene: TRBJ2-7
CDR3 DNA: TGTGCCAGCAGCTTAGGGACTAGCGGGGCGTGGGAGCAGTACTTC
CDR3 protein: CASSLGTSGAWEQYF

D gene: TRBD2
clone size: .
V gene: TRBV5-1
J gene: TRBJ2-2
CDR3 DNA: TGCGCCAGCAGCTTTAGCGGGGGTTCGAACACCGGGGAGCTGTTTTTT
CDR3 protein: CASSFSGGSNTGELFF

D gene: .
clone size: .
V gene: TRBV6-5
J gene: TRBJ1-1
CDR3 DNA: TGTGCCAGCAGTTTACAGGGGAACACTGAAGCTTTCTTT
CDR3 protein: CASSLQGNTEAFF

D gene: TRBD1
clone size: .
V gene: TRBV4-2
J gene: TRBJ1-2
CDR3 DNA: TGTGCCAGCAGCCAGAACAGGGGGAACTATGGCTACACCTTC
CDR3 protein: CASSQNRGNYGYTF

D gene: TRBD1
clone size: .
V gene: TRBV13
J gene: TRBJ2-5
CDR3 DNA: TGTGCCAGCAGCTTAGACCCACGACAGGGAACAGGGGAGCAGTACTTC
CDR3 protein: CASSLDPRQGTGEQYF

D gene: TRBD1
clone size: .
V gene: TRBV5-6
J gene: TRBJ2-3
CDR3 DNA: TGTGCCAGCAGTTTGGGTTGGACAGGAGACACAGATACGCAGTATTTT
CDR3 protein: CASSLGWTGDTDTQYF

D gene: .
clone size: .
V gene: TRBV7-2
J gene: TRBJ1-5
CDR3 DNA: TGTGCCAGCAGCGCTAGGCCCGGTTCTAGCAATCAGCCCCAGCATTTT
CDR3 protein: CASSARPGSSNQPQHF

D gene: .
clone size: .
V gene: TRBV5-4
J gene: TRBJ2-5
CDR3 DNA: TGTGCCAGCAGCTTACCGGGCGGGGAGGAGACCCAGTACTTC
CDR3 protein: CASSLPGGEETQYF

D gene: .
clone size: .
V gene: TRBV10-3
J gene: TRBJ1-1
CDR3 DNA: TGTGCCATTTCAAATGGAGCTGAAGCTTTCTTT
CDR3 protein: CAISNGAEAFF

D gene: TRBD2
clone size: once
V gene: TRBV6-5
J gene: TRBJ2-7
CDR3 DNA: TGTGCCAGCAGTCCCCCGGGGGGGTTGGGGGAGCAGTACTTC
CDR3 protein: CASSPPGGLGEQYF

D gene: .
clone size: once
V gene: TRBV19
J gene: TRBJ1-5
CDR3 DNA: TGTGCCAGTACCCCGGTGCGGGGATGGAATCAGCCCCAGCATTTT
CDR3 protein: CASTPVRGWNQPQHF

D gene: TRBD1
clone size: .
V gene: TRBV6-5
J gene: TRBJ1-4
CDR3 DNA: TGTGCCAGCAGCGTGACAGGGGGCACTAATGAAAAACTGTTTTTT
CDR3 protein: CASSVTGGTNEKLFF

D gene: TRBD1
clone size: .
V gene: TRBV27
J gene: TRBJ1-2
CDR3 DNA: TGTGCCAGCAGTTTTCGGACAGGGCATGGCTACACCTTC
CDR3 protein: CASSFRTGHGYTF

D gene: TRBD1
clone size: .
V gene: TRBV6-5
J gene: TRBJ1-2
CDR3 DNA: TGTGCCAGCAGAGAGGACAGGGACTATGGCTACACCTTC
CDR3 protein: CASREDRDYGYTF

D gene: .
clone size: .
V gene: TRBV7-2
J gene: TRBJ2-5
CDR3 DNA: TGTGCCAGCAGCCCCAGGGTTGGGGCCCAGTACTTC
CDR3 protein: CASSPRVGAQYF

D gene: .
clone size: .
V gene: TRBV6-1
J gene: TRBJ2-3
CDR3 DNA: TGTGCCAGCAGCGCTGCGGGCGGGTCAGATACGCAGTATTTT
CDR3 protein: CASSAAGGSDTQYF

D gene: .
clone size: .
V gene: TRBV30
J gene: TRBJ1-4
CDR3 DNA: TGTGCCTGGAGTGTACCAGAAACTAATGAAAAACTGTTTTTT
CDR3 protein: CAWSVPETNEKLFF

D gene: TRBD2
clone size: once
V gene: TRBV7-8
J gene: TRBJ2-7
CDR3 DNA: TGTGCCAGCAGCTTATTACGGGGGAGGGGCGAGCAGTACTTC
CDR3 protein: CASSLLRGRGEQYF